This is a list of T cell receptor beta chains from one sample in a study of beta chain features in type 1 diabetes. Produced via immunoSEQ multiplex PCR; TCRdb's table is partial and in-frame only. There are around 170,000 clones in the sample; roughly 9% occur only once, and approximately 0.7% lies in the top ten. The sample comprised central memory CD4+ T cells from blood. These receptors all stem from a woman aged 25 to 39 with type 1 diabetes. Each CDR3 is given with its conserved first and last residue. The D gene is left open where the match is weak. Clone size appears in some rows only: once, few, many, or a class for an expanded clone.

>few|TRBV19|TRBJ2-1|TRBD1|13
TGTGCCAGTAGTACGACAGGGACCAATGAGCAGTTCTTC
CASSTTGTNEQFF
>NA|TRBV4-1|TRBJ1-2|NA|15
TGCGCCAGCAGCCAAGATGAGACAGACCACTATGGCTACACCTTC
CASSQDETDHYGYTF
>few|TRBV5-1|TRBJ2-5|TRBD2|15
TGCGCCAGCAGCTTGACTAGCGGGAAAGGAGAGACCCAGTACTTC
CASSLTSGKGETQYF
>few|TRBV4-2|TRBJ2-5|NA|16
TGTGCCAGCAGCCAAGATATGGCGAGGGGGGGGGAGACCCAGTACTTC
CASSQDMARGGETQYF
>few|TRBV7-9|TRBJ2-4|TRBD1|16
TGTGCCAGCAGCTTCGGGACAGGGGCTTTAAAAAACATTCAGTACTTC
CASSFGTGALKNIQYF
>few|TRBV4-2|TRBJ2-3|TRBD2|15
TGTGCCAGCAGCCTAGGCGGGAGGTGGACAGATACGCAGTATTTT
CASSLGGRWTDTQYF
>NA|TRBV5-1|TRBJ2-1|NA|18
TGCGCCAGCAGCCCGGTTGCAGGGTCCCTTAGCTCCTACAATGAGCAGTTCTTC
CASSPVAGSLSSYNEQFF
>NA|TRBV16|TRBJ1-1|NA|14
TGTGCCAGCAGCCCAGGGGACGAAAGCACTGAAGCTTTCTTT
CASSPGDESTEAFF
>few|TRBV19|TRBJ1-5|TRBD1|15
TGTGCCAGTAGCACGACAGGGAAGGGCAATCAGCCCCAGCATTTT
CASSTTGKGNQPQHF
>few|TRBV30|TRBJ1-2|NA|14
TGTGCCTGGAGTCATAATCTAGGCGCCGGTGGCTACACCTTC
CAWSHNLGAGGYTF
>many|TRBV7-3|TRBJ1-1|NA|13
TGTGCCAGCAGCTCGGACAGGAACACTGAAGCTTTCTTT
CASSSDRNTEAFF
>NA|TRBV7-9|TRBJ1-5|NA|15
TGTGCCAGCAGCCCTGGGGGGGGCCGGGATCAGCCCCAGCATTTT
CASSPGGGRDQPQHF
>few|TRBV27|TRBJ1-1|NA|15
TGTGCCAGCAGTCAGCCTTTACAGGGAGCCACTGAAGCTTTCTTT
CASSQPLQGATEAFF
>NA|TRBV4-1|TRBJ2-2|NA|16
TGCGCCAGCAGCCAAGATCTGGCAGGGGACACCGGGGAGCTGTTTTTT
CASSQDLAGDTGELFF
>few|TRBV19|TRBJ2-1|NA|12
TGTGCCAGTAGTATAAGGGGTGATGAGCAGTTCTTC
CASSIRGDEQFF
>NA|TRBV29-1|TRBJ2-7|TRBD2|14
TGCAGCGTCCGACCTAGCGGGAGGTTCGACGAGCAGTACTTC
CSVRPSGRFDEQYF
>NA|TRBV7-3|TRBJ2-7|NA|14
TGTGCCAGCAGCCCCGGAGCCAGGGGCCACGAGCAGTACTTC
CASSPGARGHEQYF
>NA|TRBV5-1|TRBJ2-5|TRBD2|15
TGCGCCAGCAGCCCCGGACTAGCTCGACAAGAGACCCAGTACTTC
CASSPGLARQETQYF
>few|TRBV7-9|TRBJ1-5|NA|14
TGTGCCAGCAGCTTATCAGGGGACAATCAGCCCCAGCATTTT
CASSLSGDNQPQHF
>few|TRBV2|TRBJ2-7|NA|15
TGTGCCAGCAAAGAGGACGGGATTGTTGCCTACGAGCAGTACTTC
CASKEDGIVAYEQYF
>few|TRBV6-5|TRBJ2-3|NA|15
TGTGCCAGCAGTTACTCGGGGACTGAGTGGGATACGCAGTATTTT
CASSYSGTEWDTQYF
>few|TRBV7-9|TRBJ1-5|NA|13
TGTGCCAGCAACACGGGGAGAAATCAGCCCCAGCATTTT
CASNTGRNQPQHF
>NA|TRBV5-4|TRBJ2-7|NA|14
TGTGCCAGCAGCCAAGAGGAGGGGAGCTACGAGCAGTACTTC
CASSQEEGSYEQYF
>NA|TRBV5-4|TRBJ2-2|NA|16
TGTGCCAGCAGCTTTCGGGGCGGGACCCAGGCCGGGGAGCTGTTTTTT
CASSFRGGTQAGELFF
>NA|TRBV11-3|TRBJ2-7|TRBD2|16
TGTGCCAGCAGCTTAGGGACTAGTCCCTTCGCCTACGAGCAGTACTTC
CASSLGTSPFAYEQYF
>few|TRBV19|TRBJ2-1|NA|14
TGTGCCAGTAGTATAGGACTAGAGAACAATGAGCAGTTCTTC
CASSIGLENNEQFF
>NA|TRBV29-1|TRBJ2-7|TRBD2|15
TGCAGCGTTCGGGATACCGGGACTAGCGAGTACGAGCAGTACTTC
CSVRDTGTSEYEQYF
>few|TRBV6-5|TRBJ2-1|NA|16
TGTGCCAGCAGTTACTCGGGGGTGATAGCGGCTAATGAGCAGTTCTTC
CASSYSGVIAANEQFF
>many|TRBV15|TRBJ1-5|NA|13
TGTGCCACCAGCAGTAAGGGGGATCAGCCCCAGCATTTT
CATSSKGDQPQHF
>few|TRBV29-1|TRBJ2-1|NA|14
TGCAGCGGCCTACTAGTCCCCCAGAACAATGAGCAGTTCTTC
CSGLLVPQNNEQFF
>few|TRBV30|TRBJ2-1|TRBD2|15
TGTGCCTGGAGTTTCACTAGCGGGATTCTCGGTGAGCAGTTCTTC
CAWSFTSGILGEQFF
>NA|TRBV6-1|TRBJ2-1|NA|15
TGTGCCAGCAGTGAAGCGCGGACTATCAACAATGAGCAGTTCTTC
CASSEARTINNEQFF
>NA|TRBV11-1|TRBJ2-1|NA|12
TGTGCCAGCAGCTTAGACAGGCAGGTTAAGTTCTTC
CASSLDRQVKFF
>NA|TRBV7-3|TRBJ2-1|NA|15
TGTGCCAGCAGTGCTTATCACGAGGTGCCCAATGAGCAGTTCTTC
CASSAYHEVPNEQFF
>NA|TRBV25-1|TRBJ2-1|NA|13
TGTGCCAGCAGTGTCCCGAGGGGGACGGGGCAGTTCTTC
CASSVPRGTGQFF
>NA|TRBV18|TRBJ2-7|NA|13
TGTGCCAGCTCACCAGGGGCCCTCTACGAGCAGTACTTC
CASSPGALYEQYF
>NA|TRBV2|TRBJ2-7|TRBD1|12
TGTGCCAGCGGGACAGGGTTCGACGAGCAGTACTTC
CASGTGFDEQYF
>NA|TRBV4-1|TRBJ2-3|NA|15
TGCGCCAGCAGCCAAGACACTGGAGACACAGATACGCAGTATTTT
CASSQDTGDTDTQYF
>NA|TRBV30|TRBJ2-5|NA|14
TGTGCCTGGAGTGTACTGGACAGCCAAGAGACCCAGTACTTC
CAWSVLDSQETQYF
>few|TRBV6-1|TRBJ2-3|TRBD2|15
TGTGCCAGCAGCTCCCTAGCGGGAGGCCCAGATACGCAGTATTTT
CASSSLAGGPDTQYF
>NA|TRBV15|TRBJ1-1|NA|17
TGTGCCACCAGCAGAGGGACAAGAACAGGGTCGGGCACTGAAGCTTTCTTT
CATSRGTRTGSGTEAFF
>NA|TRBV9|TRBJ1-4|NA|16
TGTGCCAGCAGCGTAGCGTCGGCAGGATATAATGAAAAACTGTTTTTT
CASSVASAGYNEKLFF
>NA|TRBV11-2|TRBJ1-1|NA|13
TGTGCCAGCAGCTTTGGGTCTAGCACTGAAGCTTTCTTT
CASSFGSSTEAFF
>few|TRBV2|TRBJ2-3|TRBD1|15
TGTGCCAGCGCAACTCCACAGGGGGCTACAGATACGCAGTATTTT
CASATPQGATDTQYF
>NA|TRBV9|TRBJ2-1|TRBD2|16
TGTGCCAGCAGCGGACCCCTAGCGGGAGCCTACAATGAGCAGTTCTTC
CASSGPLAGAYNEQFF
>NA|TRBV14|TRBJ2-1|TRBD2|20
TGTGCCAGCAGCCAAATGAGGGGACTAGCGGGAGTAGGTACATACAATGAGCAGTTCTTC
CASSQMRGLAGVGTYNEQFF
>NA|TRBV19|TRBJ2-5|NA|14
TGTGCCAGTGGAATGGCGGGTACGGGAGAGACCCAGTACTTC
CASGMAGTGETQYF
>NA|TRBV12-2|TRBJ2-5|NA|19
TGTGCAAGTCGCTTAGGGACCTTAGGGACTAGCGGGAGCACAGAGACCCAGTACTTC
CASRLGTLGTSGSTETQYF
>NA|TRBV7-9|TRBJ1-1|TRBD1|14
TGTGCCAGCAGCTTGAGGGGGCTCGACACTGAAGCTTTCTTT
CASSLRGLDTEAFF
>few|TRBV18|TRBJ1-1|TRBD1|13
TGTGCCAGCTCACCCGGACAGGGGCGAGAAGCTTTCTTT
CASSPGQGREAFF
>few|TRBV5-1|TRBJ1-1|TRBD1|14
TGCGCCAGCAGGGCCGGGACAGGGAACACTGAAGCTTTCTTT
CASRAGTGNTEAFF
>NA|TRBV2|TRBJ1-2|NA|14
TGTGCCAGCAGTGACAACGCGAAGATCGATGGCTACACCTTC
CASSDNAKIDGYTF
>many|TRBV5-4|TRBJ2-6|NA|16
TGTGCCAGCAGCTTGGCTCTCAGGGCTGGGGCCAACGTCCTGACTTTC
CASSLALRAGANVLTF
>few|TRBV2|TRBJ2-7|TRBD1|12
TGTGCCAGCCGGGACAGGTCCTACGAGCAGTACTTC
CASRDRSYEQYF
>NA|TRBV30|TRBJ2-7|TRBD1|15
TGTGCCTGGAGTAGGACCGACAGGGACTCCTACGAGCAGTACTTC
CAWSRTDRDSYEQYF